These T cell receptor beta chains were read from a single sample in a study of blood T cell repertoires in COVID-19. This table comes from immunoSEQ multiplex PCR, and its TCRdb copy is limited to in-frame clones, with some not included. The repertoire consists of under 300,000 clones, with approximately 80% occurring once and the leading ten covering 3.4%. The specimen sequenced was peripheral blood. The receptor set was obtained from a young woman with acute or convalescent COVID-19. The CDR3 runs from the conserved cysteine through the conserved F or W. D genes are given only for firm matches. The size field is filled for only some rows; it gives once, few, many or a size class.

v_gene	d_gene	j_gene	abundance	CDR3nt	CDR3aa
TRBV18	TRBD2	TRBJ2-1	NA	TGTGCCAGCTCACCGGCGGGAGGAACCAATGAGCAGTTCTTC	CASSPAGGTNEQFF
TRBV5-1	NA	TRBJ1-2	few	TGCGCCAGCAGGCGATTAGGGGAAGCTAACTATGGCTACACCTTC	CASRRLGEANYGYTF
TRBV19	NA	TRBJ2-2	NA	TGTGCCAGTAGGAGAGGCAGGGGGGCCACCGGGGAGCTGTTTTTT	CASRRGRGATGELFF
TRBV7-2	NA	TRBJ1-2	NA	TGTGCCAGCGGGGGACAACTTAACTATGGCTACACCTTC	CASGGQLNYGYTF
TRBV7-2	TRBD1	TRBJ1-2	NA	TGTGCCAGCAGCTCCAACAGGGGTGGCTACACCTTC	CASSSNRGGYTF
TRBV9	TRBD1	TRBJ2-3	NA	TGTGCCAGCAGCGTAGGGACAGGGGGTTTGACAGATACGCAGTATTTT	CASSVGTGGLTDTQYF
TRBV7-6	TRBD1	TRBJ1-2	NA	TGTGCCAGCAGCTTGGGGACAGCCGCATACTATGGCTACACCTTC	CASSLGTAAYYGYTF
TRBV19	NA	TRBJ2-7	few	TGTGCCAGTAGCGCCGGGACATGGACCTACGAGCAGTACTTC	CASSAGTWTYEQYF
TRBV28	NA	TRBJ2-7	NA	TGTGCCAGCAGTTTTCTCAGCTACGAGCAGTACTTC	CASSFLSYEQYF
TRBV11-2	TRBD2	TRBJ2-3	NA	TGTGCCAGCAGCTCCTGGGGACTACAGCGCACAGATACGCAGTATTTT	CASSSWGLQRTDTQYF
TRBV18	TRBD1	TRBJ2-2	NA	TGTGCCAGCTCCCGTCAAAGGGACAGCTACACCGGGGAGCTGTTTTTT	CASSRQRDSYTGELFF
TRBV7-8	TRBD2	TRBJ2-1	NA	TGTGCCAGCAGCACCCCGGGACTAGCGGGAGTGTTGGACAATGAGCAGTTCTTC	CASSTPGLAGVLDNEQFF
TRBV6-2/TRBV6-3	NA	TRBJ1-2	NA	TGTGCCAGCAGTTACTCGGGGAGTCTCGCTGTCTATGGCTACACCTTC	CASSYSGSLAVYGYTF
TRBV4-2	TRBD1	TRBJ2-5	NA	TGTGCCAGCAGCCAAGATCCCGGACAGGGCGAGACCCAGTACTTC	CASSQDPGQGETQYF
TRBV27	NA	TRBJ2-7	NA	TGTGCCAGCAGTTCGGGTCGGTCCTACGAGCAGTACTTC	CASSSGRSYEQYF
TRBV6-4	TRBD2	TRBJ2-1	NA	TGTGCCAGCAGTGCTTTGGGCGGGAGTAGGGATGAGCAGTTCTTC	CASSALGGSRDEQFF
TRBV7-9	TRBD1	TRBJ1-1	few	TGTGCCAGCAGCTTACAGGGGGGAGTTACTGAAGCTTTCTTT	CASSLQGGVTEAFF
TRBV11-2	TRBD2	TRBJ2-7	few	TGTGCCAGCAGCCGACTAGCGGGAGTTGAAGAGCAGTACTTC	CASSRLAGVEEQYF
TRBV18	NA	TRBJ2-3	NA	TGTGCCAGCTCACCAACCGGGACTAGCACAGATACGCAGTATTTT	CASSPTGTSTDTQYF
TRBV2	NA	TRBJ1-2	NA	TGTGCCAGCAGTGAAGGTGCAGGGTCATACTATGGCTACACCTTC	CASSEGAGSYYGYTF
TRBV28	TRBD1	TRBJ2-5	NA	TGTGCCAGCAGTAGCCCGGGACAGGGTGACGACCAGTACTTC	CASSSPGQGDDQYF
TRBV28	TRBD2	TRBJ2-7	NA	TGTGCCAGCAGCTTACCATCTGAGGAGCGGGATATTCTCTACGAGCAGTACTTC	CASSLPSEERDILYEQYF
TRBV6-5	TRBD1	TRBJ1-2	few	TGTGCCAGCAGTTACCCGGGACAGGGATCCTATGGCTACACCTTC	CASSYPGQGSYGYTF
TRBV7-8	TRBD1	TRBJ1-5	once	TGTGCCAGCAGCCTAACAGGGGGGGGATTGCAGCCCCAGCATTTT	CASSLTGGGLQPQHF
TRBV11-2	NA	TRBJ1-4	NA	TGTGCCAGCAGCCCCTTTGCAACTAATGAAAAACTGTTTTTT	CASSPFATNEKLFF
TRBV2	TRBD2	TRBJ2-1	once	TGTGCCAGCATCGGACTAGCGGGAGGGAATGAGCAGTTCTTC	CASIGLAGGNEQFF
TRBV12-3/TRBV12-4	NA	TRBJ1-2	once	TGTGCCAGCAGTCGGGGTGAGAGCTATGGCTACACCTTC	CASSRGESYGYTF
TRBV7-9	TRBD1	TRBJ1-2	NA	TGTGCCAGCACCGTAGGGGGCGTCTATGGCTACACCTTC	CASTVGGVYGYTF
TRBV18	TRBD1	TRBJ1-1	NA	TGTGCCAGCTCAACGGACAGGGGGGTCATGAACACTGAAGCTTTCTTT	CASSTDRGVMNTEAFF
TRBV6-2/TRBV6-3	TRBD2	TRBJ2-1	NA	TGTGCCAGCAGTAAACAACCGGGACTAGCGGGGCGATTTTACAATGAGCAGTTCTTC	CASSKQPGLAGRFYNEQFF